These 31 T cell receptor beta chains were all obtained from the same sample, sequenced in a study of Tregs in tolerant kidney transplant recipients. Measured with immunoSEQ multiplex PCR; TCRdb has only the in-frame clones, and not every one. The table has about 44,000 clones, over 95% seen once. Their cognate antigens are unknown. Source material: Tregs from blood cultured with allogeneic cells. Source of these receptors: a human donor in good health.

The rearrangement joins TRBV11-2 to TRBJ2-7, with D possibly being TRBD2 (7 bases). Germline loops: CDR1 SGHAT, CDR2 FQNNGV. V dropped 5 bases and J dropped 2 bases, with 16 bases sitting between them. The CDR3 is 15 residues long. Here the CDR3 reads CASSPGWGGPYEQYF. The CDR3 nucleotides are TGTGCCAGCAGCCCCGGGTGGGGGGGGCCCTACGAGCAGTACTTC.

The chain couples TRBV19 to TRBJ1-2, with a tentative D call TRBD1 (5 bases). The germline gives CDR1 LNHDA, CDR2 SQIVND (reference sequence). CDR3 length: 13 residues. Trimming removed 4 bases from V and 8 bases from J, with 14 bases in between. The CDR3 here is CASSNGQGNGYTF. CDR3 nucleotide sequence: TGTGCCAGTAGTAATGGGCAGGGAAACGGCTACACCTTC. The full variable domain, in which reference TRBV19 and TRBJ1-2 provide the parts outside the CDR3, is DGGITQSPKYLFRKEGQNVTLSCEQNLNHDAMYWYRQDPGQGLRLIYYSQIVNDFQKGDIAEGYSVSREKKESFPLTVTSAQKNPTAFYLCASSNGQGNGYTFGSGTRLTVV.

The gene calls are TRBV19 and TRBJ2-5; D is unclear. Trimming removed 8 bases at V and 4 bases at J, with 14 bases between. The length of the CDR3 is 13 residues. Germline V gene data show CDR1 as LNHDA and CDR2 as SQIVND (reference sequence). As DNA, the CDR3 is TGTGCCAGTCGCCGCGGCGGACCAGAGACCCAGTACTTC. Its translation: CASRRGGPETQYF.

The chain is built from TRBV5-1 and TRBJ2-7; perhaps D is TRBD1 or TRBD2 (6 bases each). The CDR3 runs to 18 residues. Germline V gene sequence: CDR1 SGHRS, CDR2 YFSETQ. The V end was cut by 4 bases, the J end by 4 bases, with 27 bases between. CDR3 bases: TGCGCCAGCAGCCGTGGAGGGGGAATGAGAAATTACGTGTACGAGCAGTACTTC. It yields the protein CASSRGGGMRNYVYEQYF.

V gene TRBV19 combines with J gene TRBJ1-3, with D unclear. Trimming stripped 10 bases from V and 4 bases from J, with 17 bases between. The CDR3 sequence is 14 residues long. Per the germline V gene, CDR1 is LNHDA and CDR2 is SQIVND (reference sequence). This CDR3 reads CATSRPGSGNTIYF. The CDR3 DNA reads TGTGCCACGAGTCGTCCGGGGTCCGGAAACACCATATATTTT.

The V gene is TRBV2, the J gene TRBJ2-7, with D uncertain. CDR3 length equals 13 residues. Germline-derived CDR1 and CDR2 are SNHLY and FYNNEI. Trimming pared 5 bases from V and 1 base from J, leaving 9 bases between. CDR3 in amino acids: CASSPGPSYEQYF. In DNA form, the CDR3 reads TGTGCCAGCAGTCCCGGGCCGTCCTACGAGCAGTACTTC.

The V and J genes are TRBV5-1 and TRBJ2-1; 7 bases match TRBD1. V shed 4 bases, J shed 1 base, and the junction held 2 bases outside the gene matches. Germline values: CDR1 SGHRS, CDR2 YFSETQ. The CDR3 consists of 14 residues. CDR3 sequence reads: CASSPQGSYNEQFF. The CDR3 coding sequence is TGCGCCAGCAGCCCACAGGGGTCCTACAATGAGCAGTTCTTC.

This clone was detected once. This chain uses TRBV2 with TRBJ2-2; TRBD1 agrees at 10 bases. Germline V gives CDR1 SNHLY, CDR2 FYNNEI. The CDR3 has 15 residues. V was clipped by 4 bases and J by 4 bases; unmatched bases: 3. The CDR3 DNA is TGTGCCAGCAGTGCTAGACAGGGGGCCACCGGGGAGCTGTTTTTT. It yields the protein CASSARQGATGELFF.

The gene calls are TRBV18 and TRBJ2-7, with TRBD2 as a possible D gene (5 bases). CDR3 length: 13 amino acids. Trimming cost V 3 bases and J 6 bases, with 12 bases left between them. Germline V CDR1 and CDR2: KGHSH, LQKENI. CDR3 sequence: CASSPNYEGEQYF. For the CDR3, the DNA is TGTGCCAGCTCACCCAACTACGAGGGCGAGCAGTACTTC.

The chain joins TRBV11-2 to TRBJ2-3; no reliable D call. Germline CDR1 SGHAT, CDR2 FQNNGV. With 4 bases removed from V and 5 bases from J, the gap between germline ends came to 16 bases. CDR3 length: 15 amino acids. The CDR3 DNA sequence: TGTGCCAGCAGCTCCACCATCTTAGCAGGAGATACGCAGTATTTT. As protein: CASSSTILAGDTQYF.

The CDR3 DNA reads as TGTGCCAGCAGAAACATTGAGCAGTTCTTC. It specifies CASRNIEQFF. The chain is built from TRBV2 and TRBJ2-1; the D is unclear. CDR1 is SNHLY, CDR2 FYNNEI, per germline. Trimming removed 6 bases at V and 9 bases at J, with 6 bases between. The CDR3 has 10 amino acids.

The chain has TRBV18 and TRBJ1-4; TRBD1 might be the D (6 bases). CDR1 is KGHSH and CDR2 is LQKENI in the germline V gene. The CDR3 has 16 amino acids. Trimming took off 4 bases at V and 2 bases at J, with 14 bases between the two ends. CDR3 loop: CASSLAQGSTNEKLFF. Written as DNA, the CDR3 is TGTGCCAGCTCACTAGCGCAGGGGAGCACTAATGAAAAACTGTTTTTT.

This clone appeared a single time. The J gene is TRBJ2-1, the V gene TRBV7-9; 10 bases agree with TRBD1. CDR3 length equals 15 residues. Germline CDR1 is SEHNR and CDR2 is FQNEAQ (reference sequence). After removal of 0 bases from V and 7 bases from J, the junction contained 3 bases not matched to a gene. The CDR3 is CASSLATGGRNEQFF. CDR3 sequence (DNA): TGTGCCAGCAGCTTAGCGACAGGGGGCCGGAATGAGCAGTTCTTC. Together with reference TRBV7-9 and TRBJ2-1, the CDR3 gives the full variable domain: DTGVSQNPRHKITKRGQNVTFRCDPISEHNRLYWYRQTLGQGPEFLTYFQNEAQLEKSRLLSDRFSAERPKGSFSTLEIQRTEQGDSAMYLCASSLATGGRNEQFFGPGTRLTVL.

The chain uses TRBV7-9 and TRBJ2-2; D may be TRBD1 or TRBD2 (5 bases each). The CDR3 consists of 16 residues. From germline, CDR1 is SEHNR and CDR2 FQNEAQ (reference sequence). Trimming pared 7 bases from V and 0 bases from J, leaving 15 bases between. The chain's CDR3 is CASTPPGSANTGELFF. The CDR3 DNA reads TGTGCCAGCACCCCCCCAGGGAGCGCGAACACCGGGGAGCTGTTTTTT.

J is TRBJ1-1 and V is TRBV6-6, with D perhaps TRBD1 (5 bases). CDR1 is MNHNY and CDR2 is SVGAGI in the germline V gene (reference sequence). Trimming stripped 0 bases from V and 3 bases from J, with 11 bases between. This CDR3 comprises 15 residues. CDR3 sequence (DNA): TGTGCCAGCAGTTACTCGTCATTGGGGGACACTGAAGCTTTCTTT. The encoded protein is CASSYSSLGDTEAFF.

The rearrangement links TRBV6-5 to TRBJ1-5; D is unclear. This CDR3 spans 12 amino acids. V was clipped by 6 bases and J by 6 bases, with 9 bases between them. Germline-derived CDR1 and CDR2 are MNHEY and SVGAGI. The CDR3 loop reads CASRKQGQPQHF. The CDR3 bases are TGTGCCAGCAGAAAACAAGGTCAGCCCCAGCATTTT.

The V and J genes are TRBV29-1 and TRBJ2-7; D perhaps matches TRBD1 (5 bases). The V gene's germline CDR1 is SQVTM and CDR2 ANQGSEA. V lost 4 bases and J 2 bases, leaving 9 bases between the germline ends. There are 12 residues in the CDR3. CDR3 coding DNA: TGCAGCGTTGTTTTGGACACCTACGAGCAGTACTTC. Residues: CSVVLDTYEQYF.

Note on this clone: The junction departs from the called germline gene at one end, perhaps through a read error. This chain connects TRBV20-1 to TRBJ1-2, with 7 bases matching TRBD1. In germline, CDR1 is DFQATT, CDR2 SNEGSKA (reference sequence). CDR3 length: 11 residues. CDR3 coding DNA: TGCAGTGCTAGAGTAAAGGGGACAGCCCACTTC. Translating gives CSARVKGTAHF.

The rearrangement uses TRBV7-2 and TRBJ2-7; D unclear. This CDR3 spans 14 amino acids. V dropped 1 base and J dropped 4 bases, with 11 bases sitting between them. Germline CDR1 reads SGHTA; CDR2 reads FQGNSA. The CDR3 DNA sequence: TGTGCCAGCAGCTTAGTCGGCGGAAATTACGAGCAGTACTTC. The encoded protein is CASSLVGGNYEQYF.

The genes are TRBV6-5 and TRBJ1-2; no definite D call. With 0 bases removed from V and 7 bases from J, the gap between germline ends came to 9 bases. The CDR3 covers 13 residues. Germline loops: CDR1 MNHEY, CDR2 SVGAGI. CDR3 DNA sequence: TGTGCCAGCAGTTACTCTCCAAGAGGTGGCTACACCTTC. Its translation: CASSYSPRGGYTF.

In DNA, the CDR3 is TGCGCCAGCAGCTTGTCGGGCAGCCCCTACGAGCAGTACTTC. This encodes CASSLSGSPYEQYF. V and J are TRBV5-1 and TRBJ2-7, with no clear D. The V gene lost 1 base and the J gene lost 2 bases, with 10 bases spanning the gap. The germline V gene encodes CDR1 SGHRS and CDR2 YFSETQ. The CDR3 loop spans 14 amino acids.

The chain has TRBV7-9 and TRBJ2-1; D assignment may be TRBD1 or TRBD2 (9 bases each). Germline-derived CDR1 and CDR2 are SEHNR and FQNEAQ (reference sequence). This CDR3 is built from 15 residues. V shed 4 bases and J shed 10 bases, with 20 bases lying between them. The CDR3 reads CASSSQGARGGEQFF. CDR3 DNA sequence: TGTGCCAGCAGCTCACAGGGGGCGCGGGGGGGGGAGCAGTTCTTC.

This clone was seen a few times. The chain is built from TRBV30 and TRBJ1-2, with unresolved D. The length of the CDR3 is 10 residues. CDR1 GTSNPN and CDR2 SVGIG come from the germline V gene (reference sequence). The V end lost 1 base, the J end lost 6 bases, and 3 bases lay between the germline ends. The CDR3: CAWSGHGYTF. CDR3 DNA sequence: TGTGCCTGGAGTGGTCATGGCTACACCTTC.

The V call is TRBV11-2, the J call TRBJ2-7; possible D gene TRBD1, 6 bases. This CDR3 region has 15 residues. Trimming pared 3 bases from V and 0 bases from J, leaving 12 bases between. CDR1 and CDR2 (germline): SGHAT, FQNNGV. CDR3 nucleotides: TGTGCCAGCAGCTTCTCAGGGGATAGCTCCTACGAGCAGTACTTC. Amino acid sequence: CASSFSGDSSYEQYF.

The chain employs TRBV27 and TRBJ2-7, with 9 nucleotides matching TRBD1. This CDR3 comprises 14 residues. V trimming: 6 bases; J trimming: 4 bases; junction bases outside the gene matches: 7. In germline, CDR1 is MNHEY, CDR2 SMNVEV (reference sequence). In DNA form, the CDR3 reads TGTGCCAGCAGCCCCGGGACAGGGTGGTACGAGCAGTACTTC. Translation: CASSPGTGWYEQYF.

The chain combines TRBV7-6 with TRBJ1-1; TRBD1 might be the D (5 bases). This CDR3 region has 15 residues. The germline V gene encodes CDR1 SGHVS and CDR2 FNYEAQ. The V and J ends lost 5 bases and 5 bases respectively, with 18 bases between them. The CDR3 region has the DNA TGTGCCAGCAGCCAACACCCTCGGGGGGTTACTGAAGCTTTCTTT. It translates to CASSQHPRGVTEAFF.

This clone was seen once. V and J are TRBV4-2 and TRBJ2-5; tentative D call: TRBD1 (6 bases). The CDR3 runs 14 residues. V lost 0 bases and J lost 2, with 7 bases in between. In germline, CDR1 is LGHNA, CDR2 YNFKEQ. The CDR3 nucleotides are TGTGCCAGCAGCCAAGATAGGGGGCAAGAGACCCAGTACTTC. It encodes CASSQDRGQETQYF.

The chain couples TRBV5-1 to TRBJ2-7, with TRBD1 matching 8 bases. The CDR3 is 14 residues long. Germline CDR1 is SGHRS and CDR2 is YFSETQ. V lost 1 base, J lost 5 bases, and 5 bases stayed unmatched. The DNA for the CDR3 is TGCGCCAGCAGCTTGTTACAGGACAGGGACGAGCAGTACTTC. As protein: CASSLLQDRDEQYF. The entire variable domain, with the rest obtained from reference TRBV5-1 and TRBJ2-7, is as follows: KAGVTQTPRYLIKTRGQQVTLSCSPISGHRSVSWYQQTPGQGLQFLFEYFSETQRNKGNFPGRFSGRQFSNSRSEMNVSTLELGDSALYLCASSLLQDRDEQYFGPGTRLTVT.

This chain's CDR3 is CASEPGGPGHNEQFF. For the CDR3, the DNA is TGTGCCAGCGAGCCGGGGGGGCCTGGACACAATGAGCAGTTCTTC. The chain recombines TRBV6-1 with TRBJ2-1, with 8 bases matching TRBD2. CDR1 MNHNS and CDR2 SASEGT come from the germline V gene. This CDR3 has 15 residues. V lost 8 bases and J lost 5; bases outside the gene matches: 11.

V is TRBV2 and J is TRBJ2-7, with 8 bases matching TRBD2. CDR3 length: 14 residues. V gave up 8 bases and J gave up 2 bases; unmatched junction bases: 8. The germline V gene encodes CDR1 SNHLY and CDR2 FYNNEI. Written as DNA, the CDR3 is TGTGCCAGCCAAAGCGGGGGAGGGCCCTACGAGCAGTACTTC. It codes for CASQSGGGPYEQYF.

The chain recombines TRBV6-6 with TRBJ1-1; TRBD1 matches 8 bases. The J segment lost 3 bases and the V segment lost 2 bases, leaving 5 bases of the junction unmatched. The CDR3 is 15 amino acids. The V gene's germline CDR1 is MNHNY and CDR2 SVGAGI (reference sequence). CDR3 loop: CASSYQTGAYTEAFF. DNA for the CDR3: TGTGCCAGCAGTTACCAGACAGGGGCCTACACTGAAGCTTTCTTT.